This T cell receptor (beta chain) came from a study of type 1 regulatory T cells. Study-level background: This in vitro CD4 product, T-allo10, is enriched for Tr1 cells and alloantigen-specific. The study, taken as a whole, reports: Tr1 cells had a more restricted TCR repertoire than non-Tr1 cells.

CDR1 is DFQATT, CDR2 SNEGSKA, per germline (reference sequence). This CDR3 has 15 residues. Deletions cut 0 bases from V and 5 bases from J, with 17 bases between. In its sample, this clonotype ranks as medium-sized. Antigen unknown. TCRdb recomputed calls from the reads with MiXCR, one row per CDR3 protein. The table records several thousand distinct CDR3 sequences, 26% of them present only once. Input material: cultured type 1 regulatory T (Tr1) cells, either the whole culture or a sorted fraction (not recorded which). The chain carries TRBV20-1 and TRBJ2-7, with unresolved D. This receptor was identified in a human donor in good health. CDR3 DNA: TGCAGTGCTAGAGATTTGCACCGGATTGAAGACGAGCAGTACTTC. Amino acids: CSARDLHRIEDEQYF.